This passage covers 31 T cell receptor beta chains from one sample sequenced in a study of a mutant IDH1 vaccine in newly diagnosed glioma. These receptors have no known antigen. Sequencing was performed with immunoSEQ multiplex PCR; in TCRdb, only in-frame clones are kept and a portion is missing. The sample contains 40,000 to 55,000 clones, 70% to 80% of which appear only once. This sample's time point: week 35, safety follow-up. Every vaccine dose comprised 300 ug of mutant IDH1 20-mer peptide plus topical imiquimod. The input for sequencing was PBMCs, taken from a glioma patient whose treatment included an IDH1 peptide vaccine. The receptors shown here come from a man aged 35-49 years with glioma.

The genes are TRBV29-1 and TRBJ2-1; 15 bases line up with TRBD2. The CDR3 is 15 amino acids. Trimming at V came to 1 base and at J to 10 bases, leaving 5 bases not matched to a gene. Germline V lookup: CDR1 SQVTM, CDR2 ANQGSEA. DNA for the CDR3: TGCAGCGTTGAAGTGCCTGGGACTAGCGGGGGGGAGCAGTTCTTC. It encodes CSVEVPGTSGGEQFF.

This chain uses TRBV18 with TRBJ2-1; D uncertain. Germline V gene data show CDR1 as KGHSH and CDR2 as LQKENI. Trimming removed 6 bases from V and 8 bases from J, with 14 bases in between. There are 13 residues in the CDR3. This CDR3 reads CASSILDSDEQFF. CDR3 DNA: TGTGCCAGCTCTATTTTGGATTCGGATGAGCAGTTCTTC.

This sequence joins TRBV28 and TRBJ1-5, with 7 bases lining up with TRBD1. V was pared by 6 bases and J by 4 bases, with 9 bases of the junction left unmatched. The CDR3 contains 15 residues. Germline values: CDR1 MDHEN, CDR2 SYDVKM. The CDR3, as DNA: TGTGCCAGCAGAGATTCAGGGGGATTAAATCAGCCCCAGCATTTT. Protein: CASRDSGGLNQPQHF. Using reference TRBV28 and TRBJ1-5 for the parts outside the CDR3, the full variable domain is DVKVTQSSRYLVKRTGEKVFLECVQDMDHENMFWYRQDPGLGLRLIYFSYDVKMKEKGDIPEGYSVSREKKERFSLILESASTNQTSMYLCASRDSGGLNQPQHFGDGTRLSIL.

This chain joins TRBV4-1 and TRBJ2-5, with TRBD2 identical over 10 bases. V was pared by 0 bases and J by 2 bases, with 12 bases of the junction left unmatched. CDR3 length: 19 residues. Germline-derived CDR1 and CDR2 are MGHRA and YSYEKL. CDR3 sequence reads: CASSQESGRASGRQETQYF. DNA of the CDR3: TGCGCCAGCAGCCAAGAAAGTGGTAGGGCTAGCGGGAGACAAGAGACCCAGTACTTC.

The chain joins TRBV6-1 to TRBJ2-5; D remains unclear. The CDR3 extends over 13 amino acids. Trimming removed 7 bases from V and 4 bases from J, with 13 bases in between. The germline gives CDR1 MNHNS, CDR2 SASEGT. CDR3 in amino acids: CASNNQLGETQYF. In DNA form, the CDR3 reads TGTGCCAGCAATAATCAACTCGGAGAGACCCAGTACTTC.

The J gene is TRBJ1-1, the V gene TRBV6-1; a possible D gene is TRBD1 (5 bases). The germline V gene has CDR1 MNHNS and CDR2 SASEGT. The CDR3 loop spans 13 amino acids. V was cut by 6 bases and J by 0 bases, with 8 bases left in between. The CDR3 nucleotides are TGTGCCAGCAGAAGAGGGGTGAACACTGAAGCTTTCTTT. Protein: CASRRGVNTEAFF.

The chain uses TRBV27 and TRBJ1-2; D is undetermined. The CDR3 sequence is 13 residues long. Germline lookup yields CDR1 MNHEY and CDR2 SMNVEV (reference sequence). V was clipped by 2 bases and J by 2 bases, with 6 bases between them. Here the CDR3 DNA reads TGTGCCAGCAGTTTAAGACAAAACTATGGCTACACCTTC. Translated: CASSLRQNYGYTF.

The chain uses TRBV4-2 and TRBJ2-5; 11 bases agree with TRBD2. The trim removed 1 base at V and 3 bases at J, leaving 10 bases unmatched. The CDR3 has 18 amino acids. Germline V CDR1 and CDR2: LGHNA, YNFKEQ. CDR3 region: CASSQVAPSGRQEETQYF. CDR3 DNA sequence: TGTGCCAGCAGCCAAGTGGCGCCTAGCGGGAGGCAGGAAGAGACCCAGTACTTC.

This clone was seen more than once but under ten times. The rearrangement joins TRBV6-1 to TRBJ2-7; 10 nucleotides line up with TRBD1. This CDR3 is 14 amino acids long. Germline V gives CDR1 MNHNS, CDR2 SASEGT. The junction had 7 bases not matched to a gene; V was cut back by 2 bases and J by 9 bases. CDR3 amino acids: CASSERGDRGWQYV. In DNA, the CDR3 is TGTGCCAGCAGTGAAAGAGGGGACAGGGGATGGCAGTACGTC.

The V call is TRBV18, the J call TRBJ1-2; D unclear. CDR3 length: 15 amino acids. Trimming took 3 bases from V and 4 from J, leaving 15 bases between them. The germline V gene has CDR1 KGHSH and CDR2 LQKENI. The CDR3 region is CASSPPYGLSYGYTF. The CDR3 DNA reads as TGTGCCAGCTCACCGCCCTACGGACTTTCCTATGGCTACACCTTC.

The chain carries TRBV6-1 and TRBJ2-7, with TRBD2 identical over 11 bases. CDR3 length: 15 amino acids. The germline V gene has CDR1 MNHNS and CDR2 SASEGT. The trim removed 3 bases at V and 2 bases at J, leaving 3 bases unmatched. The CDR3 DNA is TGTGCCAGCAGTGAGGAACTAGCGGGAGCCTACGAGCAGTACTTC. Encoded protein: CASSEELAGAYEQYF.

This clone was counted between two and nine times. The CDR3 sequence: CASGGSGRGLTNEQFF. As DNA, the CDR3 is TGCGCCTCCGGAGGTAGCGGGCGGGGACTAACGAATGAGCAGTTCTTC. This sequence joins TRBV4-1 and TRBJ2-1, with TRBD2 matching over 7 bases. From germline, CDR1 is MGHRA and CDR2 YSYEKL. V trimming: 11 bases; J trimming: 7 bases; junction bases outside the gene matches: 20. This CDR3 spans 16 amino acids.

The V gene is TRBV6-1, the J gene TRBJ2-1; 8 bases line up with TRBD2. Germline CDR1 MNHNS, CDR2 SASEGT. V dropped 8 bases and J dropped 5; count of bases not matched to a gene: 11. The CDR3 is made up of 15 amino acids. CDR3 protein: CASVRVAGLHNEQFF. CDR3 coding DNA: TGTGCCAGCGTGAGGGTAGCGGGATTACACAATGAGCAGTTCTTC.

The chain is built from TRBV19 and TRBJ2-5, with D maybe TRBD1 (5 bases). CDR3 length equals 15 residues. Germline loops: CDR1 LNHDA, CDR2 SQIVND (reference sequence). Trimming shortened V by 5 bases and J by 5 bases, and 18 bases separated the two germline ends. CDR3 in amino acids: CASSSLGPMPETQYF. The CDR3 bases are TGTGCCAGTAGTTCCCTGGGGCCCATGCCTGAGACCCAGTACTTC.

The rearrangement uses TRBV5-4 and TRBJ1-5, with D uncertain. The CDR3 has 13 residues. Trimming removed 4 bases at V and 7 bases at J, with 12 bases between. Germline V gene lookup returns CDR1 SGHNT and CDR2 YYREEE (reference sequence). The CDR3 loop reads CASSPGLGQPQHF. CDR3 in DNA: TGTGCCAGCAGCCCGGGTTTAGGGCAGCCCCAGCATTTT. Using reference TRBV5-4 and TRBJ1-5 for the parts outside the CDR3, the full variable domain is ETGVTQSPTHLIKTRGQQVTLRCSSQSGHNTVSWYQQALGQGPQFIFQYYREEENGRGNFPPRFSGLQFPNYSSELNVNALELDDSALYLCASSPGLGQPQHFGDGTRLSIL.

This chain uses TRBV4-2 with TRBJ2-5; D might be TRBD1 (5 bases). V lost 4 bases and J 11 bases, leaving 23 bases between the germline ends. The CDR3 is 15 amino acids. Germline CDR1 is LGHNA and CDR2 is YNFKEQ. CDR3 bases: TGTGCCAGCAGCCCTACCGGAGTACAGGTGGCTCAGCAGTACTTC. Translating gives CASSPTGVQVAQQYF.

The CDR3 DNA reads as TGTGCCAGCAGCTTAGATGGGACAGGGCGCACAGATACGCAGTATTTT. Residues: CASSLDGTGRTDTQYF. The chain links TRBV7-2 to TRBJ2-3, with 9 bases identical to TRBD1. From germline, CDR1 is SGHTA and CDR2 FQGNSA. V shed 1 base, J shed 1 base, and the junction held 3 bases outside the gene matches. CDR3 length equals 16 residues.

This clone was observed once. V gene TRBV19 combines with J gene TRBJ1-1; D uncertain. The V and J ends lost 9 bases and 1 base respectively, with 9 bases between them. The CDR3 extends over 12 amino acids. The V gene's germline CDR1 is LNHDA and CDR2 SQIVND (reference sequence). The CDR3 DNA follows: TGTGCCAGCGGTTCACCGAACACTGAAGCTTTCTTT. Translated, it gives CASGSPNTEAFF. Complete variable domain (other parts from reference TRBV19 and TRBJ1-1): DGGITQSPKYLFRKEGQNVTLSCEQNLNHDAMYWYRQDPGQGLRLIYYSQIVNDFQKGDIAEGYSVSREKKESFPLTVTSAQKNPTAFYLCASGSPNTEAFFGQGTRLTVV.

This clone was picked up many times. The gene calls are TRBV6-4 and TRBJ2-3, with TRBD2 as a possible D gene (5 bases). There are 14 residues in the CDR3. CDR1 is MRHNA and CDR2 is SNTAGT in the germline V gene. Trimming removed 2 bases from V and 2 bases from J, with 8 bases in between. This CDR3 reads CASSDAGPTDTQYF. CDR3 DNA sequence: TGTGCCAGCAGTGACGCGGGCCCCACAGATACGCAGTATTTT.

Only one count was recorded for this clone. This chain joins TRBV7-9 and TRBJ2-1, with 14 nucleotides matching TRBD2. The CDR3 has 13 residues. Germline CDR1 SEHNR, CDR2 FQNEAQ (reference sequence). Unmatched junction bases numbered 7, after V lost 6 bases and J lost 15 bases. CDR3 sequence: CASSRPGTSGRFF. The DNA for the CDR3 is TGTGCCAGCAGTCGACCCGGGACTAGCGGGAGGTTCTTC.

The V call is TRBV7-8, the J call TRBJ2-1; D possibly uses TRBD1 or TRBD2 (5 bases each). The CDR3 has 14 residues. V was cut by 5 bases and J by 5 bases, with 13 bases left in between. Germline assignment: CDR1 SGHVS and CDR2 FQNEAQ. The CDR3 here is CASSPSGLNNEQFF. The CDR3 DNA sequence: TGTGCCAGCAGCCCCTCGGGGCTGAACAATGAGCAGTTCTTC.

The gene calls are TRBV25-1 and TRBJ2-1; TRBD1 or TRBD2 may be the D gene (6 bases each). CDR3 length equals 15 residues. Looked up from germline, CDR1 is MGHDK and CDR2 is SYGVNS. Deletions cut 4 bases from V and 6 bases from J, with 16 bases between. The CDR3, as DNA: TGTGCCAGCAGTGTCCCGGGGGCGCGGGCCAATGAGCAGTTCTTC. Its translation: CASSVPGARANEQFF.

This CDR3 is CASSSPGTGFGYTF. CDR3 DNA: TGTGCCAGCAGCTCCCCCGGGACAGGGTTTGGCTACACCTTC. V usage is TRBV5-6 and J usage is TRBJ1-2; 9 bases match TRBD1. V shed 3 bases and J 7 bases; nucleotides not matched to a gene: 7. The length of the CDR3 is 14 residues. CDR1 SGHDT and CDR2 YYEEEE come from the germline V gene. The whole variable domain, remainder taken from reference TRBV5-6 and TRBJ1-2, is DAGVTQSPTHLIKTRGQQVTLRCSPKSGHDTVSWYQQALGQGPQFIFQYYEEEERQRGNFPDRFSGHQFPNYSSELNVNALLLGDSALYLCASSSPGTGFGYTFGSGTRLTVV.

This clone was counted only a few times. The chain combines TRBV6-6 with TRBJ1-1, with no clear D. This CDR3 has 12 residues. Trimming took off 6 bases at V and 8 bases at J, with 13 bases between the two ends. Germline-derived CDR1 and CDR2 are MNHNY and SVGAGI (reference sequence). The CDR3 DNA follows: TGTGCCAGCAGGGCAGACATCGGAGAAGCTTTCTTT. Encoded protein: CASRADIGEAFF.

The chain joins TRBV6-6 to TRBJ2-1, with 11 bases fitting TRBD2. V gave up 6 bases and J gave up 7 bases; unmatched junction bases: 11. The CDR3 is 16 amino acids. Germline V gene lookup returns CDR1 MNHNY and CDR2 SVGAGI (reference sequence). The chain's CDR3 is CASSRALAGVSNEQFF. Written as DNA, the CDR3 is TGTGCCAGCAGCCGCGCACTAGCGGGAGTTTCGAATGAGCAGTTCTTC.

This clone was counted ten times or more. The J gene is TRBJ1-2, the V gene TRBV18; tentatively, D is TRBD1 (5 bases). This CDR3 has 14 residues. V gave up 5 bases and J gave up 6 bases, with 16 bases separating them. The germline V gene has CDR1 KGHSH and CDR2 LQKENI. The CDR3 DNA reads TGTGCCAGCTCATTTCAAATCACAGGAGATGGCTACACCTTC. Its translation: CASSFQITGDGYTF. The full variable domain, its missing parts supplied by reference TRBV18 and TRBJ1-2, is NAGVMQNPRHLVRRRGQEARLRCSPMKGHSHVYWYRQLPEEGLKFMVYLQKENIIDESGMPKERFSAEFPKEGPSILRIQQVVRGDSAAYFCASSFQITGDGYTFGSGTRLTVV.

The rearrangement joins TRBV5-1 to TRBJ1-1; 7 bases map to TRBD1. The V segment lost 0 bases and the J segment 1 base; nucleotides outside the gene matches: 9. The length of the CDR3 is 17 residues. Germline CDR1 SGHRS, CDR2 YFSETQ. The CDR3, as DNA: TGCGCCAGCAGCTTGGCCATTACACGGGACAGGAACACTGAAGCTTTCTTT. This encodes CASSLAITRDRNTEAFF.

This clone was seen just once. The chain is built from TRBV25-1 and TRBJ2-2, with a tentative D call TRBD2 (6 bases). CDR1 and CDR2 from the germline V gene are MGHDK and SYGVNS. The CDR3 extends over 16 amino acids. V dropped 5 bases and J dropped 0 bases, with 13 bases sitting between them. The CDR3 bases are TGTGCCAGCAGTAGCCCTAGCGCCGCGAACACCGGGGAGCTGTTTTTT. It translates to CASSSPSAANTGELFF.

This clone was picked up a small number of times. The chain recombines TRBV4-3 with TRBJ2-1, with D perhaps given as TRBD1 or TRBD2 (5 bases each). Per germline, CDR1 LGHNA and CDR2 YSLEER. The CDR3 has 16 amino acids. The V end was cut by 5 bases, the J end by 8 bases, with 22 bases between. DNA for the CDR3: TGCGCCAGCAGCATAAGGGGATTAGCGAGCAAGGATGAGCAGTTCTTC. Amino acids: CASSIRGLASKDEQFF.

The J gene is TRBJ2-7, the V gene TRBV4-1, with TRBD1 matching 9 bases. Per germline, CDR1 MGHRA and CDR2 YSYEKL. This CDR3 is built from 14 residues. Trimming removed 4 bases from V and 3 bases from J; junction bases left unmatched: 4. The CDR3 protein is CASSPRTGDYEQYF. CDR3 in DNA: TGCGCCAGCAGCCCCCGGACAGGGGACTACGAGCAGTACTTC.

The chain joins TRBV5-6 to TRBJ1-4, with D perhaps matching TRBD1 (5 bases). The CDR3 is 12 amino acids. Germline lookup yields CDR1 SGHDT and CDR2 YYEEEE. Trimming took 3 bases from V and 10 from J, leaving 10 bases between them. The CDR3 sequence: CASSSVGLKLFF. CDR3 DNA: TGTGCCAGCAGCTCAGTGGGACTAAAACTGTTTTTT.